This TCR beta chain derives from a study of T cell changes during pregnancy in multiple sclerosis. Only in-frame clones appear in the TCRdb table, and some are missing; sequencing was by immunoSEQ multiplex PCR. This repertoire shows tens of thousands of clones, 92% found once; its top ten account for 0.3% to 0.4%. This clonotype originated in a female donor in good health, enrolled as a control in a pregnancy study. The material sequenced was CD4+ T cells from peripheral blood mononuclear cells, taken in the second trimester of pregnancy.

CDR3 coding DNA: TGTGCCAGTTCCCCGACTAGAATCTACAATGAGCAGTTCTTC. Encoded protein: CASSPTRIYNEQFF. The rearrangement joins TRBV7-8 to TRBJ2-1; maybe TRBD2 (6 bases). The CDR3 is 14 residues long. The ends were cut back, 9 bases at V and 3 bases at J, with 15 bases in the middle. Germline V gene sequence: CDR1 SGHVS, CDR2 FQNEAQ. The whole variable domain, remainder taken from reference TRBV7-8 and TRBJ2-1, is GAGVSQSPRYKVAKRGQDVALRCDPISGHVSLFWYQQALGQGPEFLTYFQNEAQLDKSGLPSDRFFAERPEGSVSTLKIQRTQQEDSAVYLCASSPTRIYNEQFFGPGTRLTVL.